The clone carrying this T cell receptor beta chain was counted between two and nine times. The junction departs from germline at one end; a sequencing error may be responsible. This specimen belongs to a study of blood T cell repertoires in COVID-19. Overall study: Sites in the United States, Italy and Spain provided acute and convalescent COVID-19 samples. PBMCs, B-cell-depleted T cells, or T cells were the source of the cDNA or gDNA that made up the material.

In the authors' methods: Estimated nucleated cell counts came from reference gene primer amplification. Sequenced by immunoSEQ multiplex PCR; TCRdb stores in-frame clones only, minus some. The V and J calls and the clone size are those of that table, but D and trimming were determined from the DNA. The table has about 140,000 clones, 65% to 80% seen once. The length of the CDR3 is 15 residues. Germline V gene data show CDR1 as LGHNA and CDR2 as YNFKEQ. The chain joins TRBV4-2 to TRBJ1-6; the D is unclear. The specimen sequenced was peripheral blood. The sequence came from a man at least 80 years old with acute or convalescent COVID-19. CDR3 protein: CASTQEARENSPLHF. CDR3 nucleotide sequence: TGTGCCAGCACCCAAGAGGCACGGGAAAATTCACCCCTCCACTTT.